This TCR beta chain was retrieved from a study of CD8 T cells in ankylosing spondylitis. The length of the CDR3 is 16 residues. The V gene's germline CDR1 is SGHRS and CDR2 YFSETQ. With 0 bases removed from V and 2 bases from J, the gap between germline ends came to 11 bases. Quantitative 5'-RACE was performed with molecular barcodes, and it yielded the TCR beta libraries. TCRdb used MiXCR to reprocess the 5' RACE reads, holding one entry per CDR3 protein. The sample shows 250,000 to 400,000 distinct CDR3 sequences, approximately 10% of them seen only once. Whole-study results and caveats: Reports say disease-linked clones showed up significantly more in matched ankylosing spondylitis synovial fluid. Characteristic, it appeared, of ankylosing spondylitis blood was a TCR beta motif of eight highly homologous variants.

This clonotype was detected many times. Its target is unknown. Sequenced: blood, either unsorted or a sorted T cell fraction (not recorded which). The clonotype originates from a female donor with ankylosing spondylitis or in good health (not recorded which). The genes are TRBV5-1 and TRBJ2-2; D not resolved. The CDR3 protein is CASSLAMRINTGELFF. The CDR3 nucleotides are TGCGCCAGCAGCTTGGCCATGAGGATAAACACCGGGGAGCTGTTTTTT.